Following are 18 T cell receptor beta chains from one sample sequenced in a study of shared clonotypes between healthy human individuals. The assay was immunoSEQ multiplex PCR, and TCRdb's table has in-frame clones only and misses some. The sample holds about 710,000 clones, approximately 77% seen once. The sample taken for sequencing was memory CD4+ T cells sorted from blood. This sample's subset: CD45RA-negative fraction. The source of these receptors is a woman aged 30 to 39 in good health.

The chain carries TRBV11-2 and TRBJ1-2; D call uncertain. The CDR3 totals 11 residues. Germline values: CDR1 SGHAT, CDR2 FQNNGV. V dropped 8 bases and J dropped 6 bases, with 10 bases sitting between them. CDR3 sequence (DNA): TGTGCCAGCGGCCGACACGATGGCTACACCTTC. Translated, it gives CASGRHDGYTF.

CDR3 DNA: TGTGCCAGCAGTTACGGACAGGGGGCGGGAGCAGATACGCAGTATTTT. Translated, it gives CASSYGQGAGADTQYF. V is TRBV6-5 and J is TRBJ2-3, with TRBD1 identical over 11 bases. CDR3 length: 16 amino acids. The V gene's germline CDR1 is MNHEY and CDR2 SVGAGI. J was trimmed by 4 bases and V by 2 bases; bases with no gene match: 5.

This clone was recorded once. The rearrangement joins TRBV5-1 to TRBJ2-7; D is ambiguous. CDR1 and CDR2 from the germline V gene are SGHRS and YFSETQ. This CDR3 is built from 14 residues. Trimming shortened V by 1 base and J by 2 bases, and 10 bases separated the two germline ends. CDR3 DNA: TGCGCCAGCAGCTTGACTGGCGGAGCCTACGAGCAGTACTTC. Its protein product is CASSLTGGAYEQYF.

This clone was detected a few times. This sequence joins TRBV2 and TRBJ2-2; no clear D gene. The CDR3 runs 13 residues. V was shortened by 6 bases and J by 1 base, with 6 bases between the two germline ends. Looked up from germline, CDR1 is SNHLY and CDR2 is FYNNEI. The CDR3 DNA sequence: TGTGCCAGCAGGACACAGAACACCGGGGAGCTGTTTTTT. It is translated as CASRTQNTGELFF.

The CDR3 bases are TGTGCCTTTAGCGGACCCGGCTCGAAGACCCAGTACTTC. Residues: CAFSGPGSKTQYF. V usage is TRBV2 and J usage is TRBJ2-5; D possibly corresponds to TRBD2 (6 bases). The CDR3 consists of 13 residues. V lost 11 bases, J lost 6 bases, and 19 bases lay in between. The germline CDR1 and CDR2 sequences are SNHLY and FYNNEI.

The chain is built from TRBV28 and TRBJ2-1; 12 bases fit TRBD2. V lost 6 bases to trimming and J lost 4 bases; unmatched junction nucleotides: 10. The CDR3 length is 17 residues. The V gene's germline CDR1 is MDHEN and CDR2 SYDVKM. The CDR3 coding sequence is TGTGCCAGCAGCCCAGGGACTAGCGGGCTCCATTACAATGAGCAGTTCTTC. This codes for CASSPGTSGLHYNEQFF.

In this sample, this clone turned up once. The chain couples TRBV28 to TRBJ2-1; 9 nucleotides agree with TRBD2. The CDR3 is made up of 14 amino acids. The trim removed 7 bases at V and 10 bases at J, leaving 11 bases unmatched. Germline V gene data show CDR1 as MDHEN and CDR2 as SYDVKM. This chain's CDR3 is CASMVPSGILEQFF. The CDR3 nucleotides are TGTGCCAGCATGGTTCCTAGCGGGATTTTAGAGCAGTTCTTC.

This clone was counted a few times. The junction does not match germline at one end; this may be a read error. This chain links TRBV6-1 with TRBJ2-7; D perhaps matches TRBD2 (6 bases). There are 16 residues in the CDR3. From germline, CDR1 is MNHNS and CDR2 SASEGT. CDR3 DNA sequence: TGTACCAGCAGTGGGCGGGACCCAGTTGATTTTTACGAGCAGTACTTC. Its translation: CTSSGRDPVDFYEQYF.

The CDR3 protein is CASSIAYNEQFF. The CDR3 coding sequence is TGTGCCAGTAGTATCGCATACAATGAGCAGTTCTTC. The rearrangement joins TRBV19 to TRBJ2-1; D not certain. CDR1 and CDR2 (germline): LNHDA, SQIVND (reference sequence). This CDR3 has 12 residues. The V end lost 3 bases, the J end lost 4 bases, and 4 bases lay between the germline ends.

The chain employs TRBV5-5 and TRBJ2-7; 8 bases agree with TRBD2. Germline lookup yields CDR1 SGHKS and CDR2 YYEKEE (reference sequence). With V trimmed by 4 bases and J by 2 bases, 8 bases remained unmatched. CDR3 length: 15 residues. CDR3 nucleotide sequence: TGTGCCAGCAGCGCCCTAGCGGGTGAAACCTACGAGCAGTACTTC. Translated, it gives CASSALAGETYEQYF.

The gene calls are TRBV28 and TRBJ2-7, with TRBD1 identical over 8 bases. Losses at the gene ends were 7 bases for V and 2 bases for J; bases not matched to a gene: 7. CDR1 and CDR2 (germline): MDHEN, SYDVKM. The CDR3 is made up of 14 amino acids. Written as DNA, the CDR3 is TGTGCCAGCAAGCGGACAGGGCTTACCTACGAGCAGTACTTC. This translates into CASKRTGLTYEQYF.

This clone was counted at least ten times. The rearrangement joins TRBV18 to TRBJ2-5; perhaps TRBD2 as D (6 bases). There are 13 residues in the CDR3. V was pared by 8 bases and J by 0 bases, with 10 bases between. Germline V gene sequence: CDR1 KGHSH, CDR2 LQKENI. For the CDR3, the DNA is TGTGCCAGCGGCCCTAGCGACCAAGAGACCCAGTACTTC. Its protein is CASGPSDQETQYF.

For the CDR3, the DNA is TGTGCCAGCAGTTTCTTAGGGGTGACTAACTATGGCTACACCTTC. Amino acid sequence: CASSFLGVTNYGYTF. V is TRBV28 and J is TRBJ1-2; D may be TRBD1 (5 bases). CDR3 length: 15 amino acids. The germline CDR1 and CDR2 sequences are MDHEN and SYDVKM. V was pared by 3 bases and J by 0 bases, with 11 bases between.

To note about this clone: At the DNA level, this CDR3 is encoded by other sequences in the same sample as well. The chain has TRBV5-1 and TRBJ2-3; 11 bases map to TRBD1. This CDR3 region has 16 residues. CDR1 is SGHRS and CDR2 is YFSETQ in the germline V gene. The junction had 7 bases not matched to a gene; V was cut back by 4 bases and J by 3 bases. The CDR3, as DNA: TGCGCCAGCAGCATCGGACAGGGGGCAGGGACAGATACGCAGTATTTT. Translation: CASSIGQGAGTDTQYF.

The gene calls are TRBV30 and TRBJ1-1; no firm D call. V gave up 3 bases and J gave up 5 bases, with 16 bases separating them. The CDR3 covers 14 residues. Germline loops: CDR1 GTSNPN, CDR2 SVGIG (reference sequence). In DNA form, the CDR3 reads TGTGCCTGGAGCCCCCAAGGGCCGAAGACTGAAGCTTTCTTT. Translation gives CAWSPQGPKTEAFF.

CDR3 coding DNA: TGTGCCAGCAGTAAAATCGGACAGGGTAATGAGCAGTACTTC. Protein: CASSKIGQGNEQYF. This sequence joins TRBV28 and TRBJ2-7, with 8 nucleotides matching TRBD1. The CDR3 totals 14 residues. V was pared by 5 bases and J by 7 bases, with 10 bases of the junction left unmatched. The V gene's germline CDR1 is MDHEN and CDR2 SYDVKM. Drawing the rest from reference TRBV28 and TRBJ2-7, the complete variable domain is DVKVTQSSRYLVKRTGEKVFLECVQDMDHENMFWYRQDPGLGLRLIYFSYDVKMKEKGDIPEGYSVSREKKERFSLILESASTNQTSMYLCASSKIGQGNEQYFGPGTRLTVT.

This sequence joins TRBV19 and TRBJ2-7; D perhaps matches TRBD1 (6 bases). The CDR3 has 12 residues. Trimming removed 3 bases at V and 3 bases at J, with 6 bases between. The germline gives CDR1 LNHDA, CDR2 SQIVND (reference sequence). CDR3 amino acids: CASSMTGYEQYF. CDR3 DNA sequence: TGTGCCAGTAGTATGACAGGCTACGAGCAGTACTTC.

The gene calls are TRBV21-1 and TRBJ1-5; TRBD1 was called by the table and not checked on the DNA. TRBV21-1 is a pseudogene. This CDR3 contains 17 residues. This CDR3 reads CASSISYRQNSNQPQHF. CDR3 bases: TGTGCCAGCAGCATAAGCTACAGACAGAACAGCAATCAGCCCCAGCATTTT.